The 24 T cell receptor beta chains presented below share a single source sample, sequenced in a study of T cells in Graves' hyperthyroidism and ophthalmopathy. Amplification targeted TCR beta CDR3 regions from RNA transcripts. First-round RT-PCR of the TCR CDR3 relied on the HTBI primer set. TCRdb reprocessed the multiplex PCR reads via MiXCR and lists one record per CDR3 protein. The sample has around 300,000 distinct CDR3 sequences; roughly an eighth are singletons. Sequenced input: blood. The receptors originated from a woman aged 40 to 50 with Graves' ophthalmopathy.

This clonotype showed up many times. V is TRBV27 and J is TRBJ2-1; 7 bases map to TRBD2. Germline CDR1 reads MNHEY; CDR2 reads SMNVEV (reference sequence). V lost 1 base to trimming and J lost 0 bases; unmatched junction nucleotides: 6. The CDR3 consists of 17 residues. Here the CDR3 reads CASSLLRGSLSYNEQFF. The CDR3 coding sequence is TGTGCCAGCAGTTTATTGCGCGGGAGCCTCTCCTACAATGAGCAGTTCTTC.

The chain links TRBV20-1 to TRBJ2-5; D not certain. The V gene's germline CDR1 is DFQATT and CDR2 SNEGSKA (reference sequence). V was cut by 3 bases and J by 2 bases, with 16 bases left in between. The CDR3 contains 15 residues. The CDR3 spells CSARVARVPQETQYF. The DNA for the CDR3 is TGCAGTGCTAGGGTGGCGCGAGTCCCTCAAGAGACCCAGTACTTC.

This clonotype was recorded at least ten times. This chain uses TRBV4-1 with TRBJ2-5; 9 bases agree with TRBD1. Germline V gene data show CDR1 as MGHRA and CDR2 as YSYEKL. The CDR3 contains 13 residues. V lost 3 bases and J lost 5; bases outside the gene matches: 1. CDR3 nucleotide sequence: TGCGCCAGCAGCCAGGGACAGGGCGAGACCCAGTACTTC. Its protein is CASSQGQGETQYF.

Many counts were recorded for this clonotype. This chain connects TRBV7-9 to TRBJ2-3, with D uncertain. This CDR3 has 15 residues. The V gene's germline CDR1 is SEHNR and CDR2 FQNEAQ (reference sequence). V lost 4 bases to trimming and J lost 4 bases, with 15 bases between them. The CDR3 coding sequence is TGTGCCAGCAGCTATCATCTCGGTGGTGCAGATACGCAGTATTTT. This codes for CASSYHLGGADTQYF.

This clonotype was recorded many times. The chain carries TRBV20-1 and TRBJ2-2; 9 positions match TRBD1. Germline CDR1 and CDR2: DFQATT and SNEGSKA (reference sequence). This CDR3 spans 13 amino acids. The trim removed 5 bases at V and 4 bases at J, leaving 2 bases unmatched. CDR3 in DNA: TGCAGTGCTTGGGACAGGGTCACCGGGGAGCTGTTTTTT. Translated, it gives CSAWDRVTGELFF.

This clonotype has at least ten counts. The chain joins TRBV28 to TRBJ2-3; 13 bases map to TRBD2. V lost 3 bases and J lost 0; bases outside the gene matches: 9. This CDR3 is built from 19 residues. Germline CDR1 is MDHEN and CDR2 is SYDVKM. The CDR3 here is CASSFEVGTSGTSTDTQYF. The CDR3 DNA follows: TGTGCCAGCAGTTTCGAAGTAGGGACTAGCGGGACGAGCACAGATACGCAGTATTTT.

This clonotype was seen ten or more times. The chain uses TRBV7-2 and TRBJ1-1; a possible D gene is TRBD1 (6 bases). This CDR3 is built from 13 residues. Germline V gene sequence: CDR1 SGHTA, CDR2 FQGNSA. V lost 4 bases, J lost 1 base, and 7 bases lay in between. CDR3 DNA sequence: TGTGCCAGCAGCTCGGGACAGAACACTGAAGCTTTCTTT. It codes for CASSSGQNTEAFF. Using reference TRBV7-2 and TRBJ1-1 for the parts outside the CDR3, the full variable domain is GAGVSQSPSNKVTEKGKDVELRCDPISGHTALYWYRQSLGQGLEFLIYFQGNSAPDKSGLPSDRFSAERTGGSVSTLTIQRTQQEDSAVYLCASSSGQNTEAFFGQGTRLTVV.

This sequence joins TRBV7-9 and TRBJ1-6, with D hard to call. The germline gives CDR1 SEHNR, CDR2 FQNEAQ (reference sequence). The CDR3 spans 15 residues. Trimming pared 1 base from V and 8 bases from J, leaving 12 bases between. This chain's CDR3 is CASSLDGRYDSPLHF. The CDR3 bases are TGTGCCAGCAGCTTAGATGGACGTTACGATTCACCCCTCCACTTT.

This clonotype was counted at least ten times. The chain uses TRBV5-5 and TRBJ1-1; maybe TRBD1 (5 bases). Trimming left V 4 bases short and J 0 bases short, with 13 bases between. The CDR3 sequence is 15 residues long. Germline V gene sequence: CDR1 SGHKS, CDR2 YYEKEE (reference sequence). DNA for the CDR3: TGTGCCAGCAGCGCTCGGACAAACGTGAACACTGAAGCTTTCTTT. This encodes CASSARTNVNTEAFF.

The chain uses TRBV18 and TRBJ1-2, with 7 bases that match TRBD1. V was pared by 4 bases and J by 7 bases, with 0 bases of the junction left unmatched. The CDR3 loop spans 11 amino acids. Per germline, CDR1 KGHSH and CDR2 LQKENI. The CDR3 nucleotides read TGTGCCAGCTCACGACAGGGTGGCTACACCTTC. Its protein is CASSRQGGYTF.

This clonotype has ten or more counts. CDR3 residues: CAWSTTGQNTEAFF. The DNA for the CDR3 is TGTGCCTGGAGTACAACAGGGCAGAACACTGAAGCTTTCTTT. The chain carries TRBV30 and TRBJ1-1; maybe TRBD1 (6 bases). Germline V gene lookup returns CDR1 GTSNPN and CDR2 SVGIG (reference sequence). Trimming removed 2 bases at V and 1 base at J, with 11 bases between. The CDR3 spans 14 residues.

This clonotype was seen only a few times. This sequence may be a read error, since a much larger clone differs from it by one base. J is TRBJ1-2 and V is TRBV28; 7 bases agree with TRBD1. Looked up from germline, CDR1 is MDHEN and CDR2 is SYDVKM. Trimming at V came to 10 bases and at J to 12 bases, leaving 17 bases not matched to a gene. This CDR3 comprises 13 residues. This chain's CDR3 is CAIQTGRPRGHTF. DNA of the CDR3: TGTGCCATCCAGACAGGGCGTCCTCGCGGCCACACCTTC.

The CDR3 region is CSAIREGYTF. The CDR3 DNA reads as TGCAGTGCAATCAGGGAGGGCTACACCTTC. This chain links TRBV20-1 with TRBJ1-2; D perhaps matches TRBD1 (5 bases). The CDR3 loop spans 10 amino acids. V gave up 6 bases and J gave up 8 bases, with 10 bases separating them. Germline V CDR1 and CDR2: DFQATT, SNEGSKA (reference sequence).

This clonotype was seen at least ten times. The chain carries TRBV6-1 and TRBJ2-1; the D gene is possibly TRBD2 (5 bases). This CDR3 has 15 amino acids. V was clipped by 4 bases and J by 5 bases, with 15 bases between them. Germline V gives CDR1 MNHNS, CDR2 SASEGT. The chain's CDR3 is CASSGSRELDNEQFF. In DNA form, the CDR3 reads TGTGCCAGCAGTGGTTCGAGGGAACTTGACAATGAGCAGTTCTTC.

The V and J genes are TRBV3-1 and TRBJ2-1; 7 bases line up with TRBD2. The CDR3 sequence is 15 residues long. Germline CDR1 reads LGHDT; CDR2 reads YNNKEL (reference sequence). V gave up 1 base and J gave up 4 bases; unmatched junction bases: 4. CDR3 loop: CASSQATGGYNEQFF. CDR3 bases: TGTGCCAGCAGCCAAGCAACGGGGGGATACAATGAGCAGTTCTTC.

In the case of this clonotype: This may arise from a read error, as a much more abundant clone is one base away. This chain links TRBV2 with TRBJ1-5, with D unclear. The CDR3 totals 13 residues. CDR1 is SNHLY and CDR2 is FYNNEI in the germline V gene. V lost 7 bases, J lost 6 bases, and 13 bases lay in between. DNA for the CDR3: TGTGCCAGCACCCGGACGAATAGTCAGCCCCAGCATTTT. Encoded protein: CASTRTNSQPQHF.

The table lists this clonotype with many counts. In nucleotides, the CDR3 is TGTGCCAGCAGTTACGGGGCAGGGGATGGCTACACCTTC. Translated: CASSYGAGDGYTF. The chain is built from TRBV6-1 and TRBJ1-2; TRBD1 is a possible D gene (6 bases). Germline-derived CDR1 and CDR2 are MNHNS and SASEGT. The V gene lost 5 bases and the J gene lost 6 bases, with 13 bases spanning the gap. This CDR3 is 13 amino acids long.

The rearrangement joins TRBV12-5 to TRBJ2-6; no definite D call. V was cut by 3 bases and J by 4 bases, with 7 bases left in between. Germline CDR1 LGHNT, CDR2 FRNRAP. CDR3 length: 14 residues. Written as DNA, the CDR3 is TGTGCTAGTGGTTTAGGTTCCGGGGCCAACGTCCTGACTTTC. Amino acids: CASGLGSGANVLTF.

This clonotype came up a few times. A much larger clone lies one base from this, so it may be a read error. The V gene is TRBV7-2, the J gene TRBJ2-5; 10 bases line up with TRBD1. The CDR3 contains 14 residues. Germline V lookup: CDR1 SGHTA, CDR2 FQGNSA. With V trimmed by 5 bases and J by 7 bases, 7 bases remained unmatched. Here the CDR3 DNA reads TGTGCCAGCAGCAGGGACAGGGGACTCAGGACCCAGTACTTC. Its protein is CASSRDRGLRTQYF.

The chain carries TRBV13 and TRBJ1-6; tentative D call: TRBD1 (5 bases). The CDR3 contains 15 residues. V lost 5 bases to trimming and J lost 5 bases, with 13 bases between them. The germline gives CDR1 PRHDT, CDR2 FYEKMQ (reference sequence). CDR3 loop: CASSPGGINNSPLHF. The DNA for the CDR3 is TGTGCCAGCAGCCCTGGGGGGATTAATAATTCACCCCTCCACTTT.

The chain links TRBV20-1 to TRBJ2-5, with D tentatively TRBD2 (6 bases). The CDR3 covers 10 residues. Germline V gene sequence: CDR1 DFQATT, CDR2 SNEGSKA (reference sequence). The CDR3 spells CAPGGETQYF. Here the CDR3 DNA reads TGCGCTCCCGGGGGAGAGACCCAGTACTTC.

The sample holds many counts of this clonotype. This chain links TRBV10-3 with TRBJ2-1; 14 bases are shared with TRBD2. Germline CDR1 reads ENHRY; CDR2 reads SYGVKD. Trimming removed 7 bases from V and 6 bases from J; junction bases left unmatched: 5. CDR3 size: 15 residues. CDR3 DNA sequence: TGTGCCATCAAGGAGGGGACTAGCGGGGGCAATGAGCAGTTCTTC. It yields the protein CAIKEGTSGGNEQFF.

At least ten counts were recorded for this clonotype. The chain recombines TRBV11-3 with TRBJ1-1; tentatively, D is TRBD1 (5 bases). Trimming removed 4 bases at V and 5 bases at J, with 11 bases between. The CDR3 spans 13 residues. Germline V gene sequence: CDR1 SGHNT, CDR2 YENEEA. CDR3 sequence reads: CASSSPRQTEAFF. The CDR3 bases are TGTGCCAGCAGCTCCCCGCGACAGACTGAAGCTTTCTTT.

This clonotype has a handful of counts. The chain couples TRBV19 to TRBJ1-5; D perhaps matches TRBD1 (5 bases). The CDR3 covers 15 residues. CDR1 and CDR2 (germline): LNHDA, SQIVND (reference sequence). Trimming took off 6 bases at V and 4 bases at J, with 16 bases between the two ends. CDR3 bases: TGTGCCAGTAGGGGTTGGGGGAGAGAGAATCAGCCCCAGCATTTT. Translating it yields CASRGWGRENQPQHF.